The TCR beta chain described here comes from a study of tumor and adjacent non-tumor tissue in lung cancer (dated by TCRdb to 2016 to 2019). General notes on the study: By cancer type, the cohort comprised 11 to 12 adenocarcinoma patients, a couple of squamous cell carcinoma patients and 1 small cell lung cancer patient. Approximately 31 paired specimens, one tumor and one normal lung sample per patient, were profiled by TCRbeta CDR3 sequencing. Sequencing produced approximately 130 million productive TCRbeta reads in total, an average of about 4.2 million reads per sample. The roughly 15 enrolled patients, of whom about 10 were men and 5 were women, were aged about 31 to 76 years and were diagnosed with TNM stage I to III disease. Using bulk TCRbeta repertoires from approximately 15 lung cancer patients, the study set lung tumor tissue side by side with matched distant non-tumor lung tissue. What the authors observed across the whole study: The top 100 clones made up a significantly larger cumulative share of the repertoire in normal lung than in tumor tissue. The methods do not name the sequencing platform or mention unique molecular identifiers. Only about 15 patients were included in the cohort, and the need for larger samples and more detailed clinical data was noted by the authors. Peripheral blood was not sequenced, so blood TCRbeta repertoires were not examined in the lung cancer patients of the study. Significantly higher TCR diversity (inverse Simpson) was observed in tumor tissue than in normal lung tissue (roughly 390 vs 170, P = 0.0075, Mann-Whitney U test). TCR diversity was significantly higher in younger patients, and higher tumor TCR diversity was associated with shorter overall and disease-free survival.

This clonotype has only a few counts. What antigen it recognizes has not been identified. The CDR3 ends on some other residue instead of the conserved phenylalanine or tryptophan, so this is likely a read error. RNA was isolated from bulk unsorted tissue, and RNA quality was assessed with a NanoDrop ND-1000 and an Agilent 2100. Donors were newly diagnosed lung cancer patients admitted for thoracic surgery in China between August and November 2014, without prior chemotherapy. Patients who had received previous radiotherapy or chemotherapy, or who had another concurrent cancer, were excluded from the study. Pieces of surgical tissue measuring about 1-2.1 cm3 were kept in RNAlater solution and stored at -80 degrees C until use. Library prep was done by multiplex PCR. Sequencing was carried out with an Illumina HiSeq 2500. TCRbeta libraries were built by three rounds of nested PCR using primers (Table S4), following protocols modified from ARM-PCR. Before sequencing, PCR products of 200-500 bp were excised from the gel and purified with the QIAquick gel extraction kit. In the original analysis: Reads were cleaned using Trimmomatic, were merged into complete CDR3 sequences using FLASH, and were assigned to V(D)J germline segments using MiTCR. Clonal diversity was computed as the inverse Simpson's index with VDJtools. A read counted as productive if the sequence was in-frame and lacked a premature stop codon. The public reads were quality trimmed at Q25 with fastp and then assembled into clones with MiXCR by TCRdb, keeping productive beta chains. Under each unique CDR3 protein, matching rows form one entry showing the most common genes and DNA. TCRdb, not the authors, supplied the V and J calls. The sample has about 200,000 distinct CDR3 sequences on record, 71% of them singletons. The biggest ten clones account for under 30% of the sample.

V and J lose 4 bases and 3 bases, and a span of 21 bases separates them. Per the germline V gene, LGHNA is the CDR1 and YNFKEQ is the CDR2. The length of the CDR3 is 17 amino acids, counting both ends. Kept here is only the CDR3 DNA, which spans 51 bases and is read in frame from base 1. The source material was lung tumor tissue. This sequence originates from a man in his 60s with non-small cell lung cancer. The rearranged segments are TRBV4-2 and TRBJ1-1, with TRBD1 perhaps the D gene, on 6 matching bases. The DNA reads as follows: TGTGCCAGCAGCCGACTCCACAGGGCCGGGGGGTACACTGAAGCTTTCGTT. Translated, it reads CASSRLHRAGGYTEAFV.